The clone carrying this TCR beta chain was observed many times. These data belong to a study of spatial heterogeneity in lung cancer. For the study at large: A consistent excess of beta-chain over alpha-chain sequences was detected.

Germline lookup yields CDR1 SGDLS and CDR2 YYNGEE. The V gene lost 2 bases and the J gene lost 3 bases, with 15 bases spanning the gap. The CDR3 runs 15 residues. Specified time point: sample taken at primary tumor resection. Unsorted whole RNA of tumor, nontumor lung or frozen PBMC was sequenced. Each CDR3 protein gets one entry after TCRdb re-called the 5' RACE reads with MiXCR. In the table there are 35,000 to 45,000 distinct CDR3 sequences, approximately 5.2% of which are singletons. The receptor comes from a female donor with early-stage non-small cell lung cancer. Sequenced material: PBMCs, taken at surgery. V gene TRBV9 combines with J gene TRBJ2-7, with TRBD1 as a possible D gene (5 bases). The CDR3 here is CASSVGHLGDYEQYF. In DNA, the CDR3 is TGTGCCAGCAGCGTCGGACATCTTGGGGACTACGAGCAGTACTTC.